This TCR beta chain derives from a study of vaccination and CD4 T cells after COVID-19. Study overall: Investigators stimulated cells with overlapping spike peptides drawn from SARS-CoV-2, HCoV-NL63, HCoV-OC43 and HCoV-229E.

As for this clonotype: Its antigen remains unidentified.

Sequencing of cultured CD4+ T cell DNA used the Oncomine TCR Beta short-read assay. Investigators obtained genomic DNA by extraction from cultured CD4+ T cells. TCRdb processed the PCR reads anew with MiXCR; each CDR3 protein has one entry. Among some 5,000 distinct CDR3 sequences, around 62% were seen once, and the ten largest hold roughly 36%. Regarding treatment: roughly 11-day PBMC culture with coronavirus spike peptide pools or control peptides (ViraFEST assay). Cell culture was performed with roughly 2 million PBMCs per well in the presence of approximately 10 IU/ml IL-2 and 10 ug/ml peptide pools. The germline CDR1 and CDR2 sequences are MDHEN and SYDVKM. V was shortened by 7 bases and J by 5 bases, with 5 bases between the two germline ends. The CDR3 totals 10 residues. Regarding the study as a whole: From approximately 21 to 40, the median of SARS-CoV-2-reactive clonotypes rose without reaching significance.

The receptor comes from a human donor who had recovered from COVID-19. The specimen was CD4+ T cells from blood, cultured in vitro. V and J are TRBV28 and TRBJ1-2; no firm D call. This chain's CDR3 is CASKYYGYTF. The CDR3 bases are TGTGCCAGCAAATATTATGGCTACACCTTC.